This T cell receptor (beta chain) stems from a study of blood T cell repertoires in COVID-19. The authors' processing: From reference gene primer amplification, estimates of nucleated cell counts were derived. The table came from immunoSEQ multiplex PCR; TCRdb's copy has only in-frame clones and leaves some out. V and J calls and clone size come straight from that table; D and trimming were deduced from the DNA. The sample lists some 190,000 clones, around 85% seen once, with approximately 7% in the top ten. Seattle's cohort entered during active infection and was followed longitudinally. There are 15 residues in the CDR3. J gave up 7 bases and V 8 bases, and 12 bases lay outside the gene matches.

Source material: peripheral blood. The chain couples TRBV23-1 to TRBJ2-1, with TRBD1 identical over 9 bases. TRBV23-1 is an open reading frame whose function is uncertain. The receptor was isolated from an elderly man with COVID-19, enrolled during active disease. CDR3 in DNA: TGCGCCAGCGAAAAACAGGGGGCGCGAGTAAATGAGCAGTTCTTC. It translates to CASEKQGARVNEQFF.